Listed below are T cell receptor beta chains from one sample, sequenced in a study of Tregs in tolerant kidney transplant recipients. The method was immunoSEQ multiplex PCR; TCRdb's version includes in-frame clones alone and lacks a portion of them. The sample lists tens of thousands of clones; 87% were seen once. The material sequenced was CD4+ T cells from blood (PBMCs), taken 6 months after the transplant. The receptors were gathered from a human patient who received a combined kidney and bone marrow transplant. The graft donor may be the source of some T cells. The CDR3 runs from the conserved cysteine through the conserved F or W. The D gene is left open where the match is weak. Rows give clone size only sometimes, using once, few, many, or a class for an expanded clone.

V: TRBV28
size: -
J: TRBJ1-2
D: -
DNA: TGTGCCAGCAGCCAGACATTACATGGCTACACCTTC
CDR3: CASSQTLHGYTF

V: TRBV5-4
size: -
J: TRBJ2-7
D: TRBD2
DNA: TGTGCCAGCAGCCGGGGGGGGGCCTACGAGCAGTACTTC
CDR3: CASSRGGAYEQYF

V: TRBV18
size: few
J: TRBJ2-1
D: -
DNA: TGTGCCAGCTCACCCAAACAGGGGAGGTCCTACAATGAGCAGTTCTTC
CDR3: CASSPKQGRSYNEQFF

V: TRBV19
size: -
J: TRBJ2-5
D: -
DNA: TGTGCCAGTAGTGGTGAGAACAGGGAGACCCAGTACTTC
CDR3: CASSGENRETQYF

V: TRBV6-5
size: -
J: TRBJ1-1
D: TRBD1
DNA: TGTGCCAGCAGTAACAGGGGAGAAACTGAAGCTTTCTTT
CDR3: CASSNRGETEAFF

V: TRBV7-2
size: -
J: TRBJ2-2
D: TRBD1
DNA: TGTGCCAGCAGCTCGGGACAGGGTGGCACCGGGGAGCTGTTTTTT
CDR3: CASSSGQGGTGELFF

V: TRBV5-1
size: -
J: TRBJ2-7
D: -
DNA: TGCGCCAGCAGCCTGTCGGGGGTATCCTCCTACGAGCAGTACTTC
CDR3: CASSLSGVSSYEQYF

V: TRBV7-3
size: -
J: TRBJ1-6
D: -
DNA: TGTGCCAGCAGCTCCCGGGAGAGGAGCTCCTATAATTCACCCCTCCACTTT
CDR3: CASSSRERSSYNSPLHF

V: TRBV21-1
size: -
J: TRBJ1-5
D: -
DNA: TGTGCCAGCACCGCAGGACAGGGTTGGAGCAATCAGCCCCAGCATTTT
CDR3: CASTAGQGWSNQPQHF

V: TRBV5-6
size: -
J: TRBJ2-1
D: -
DNA: TGTGCCAGCAGCTGGACACAGGGTTTTAATGAGCAGTTCTTC
CDR3: CASSWTQGFNEQFF

V: TRBV28
size: -
J: TRBJ2-2
D: TRBD1
DNA: TGTGCCAGCAGCGGACAGGGAGTAAGCCGGGAGCTGTTTTTT
CDR3: CASSGQGVSRELFF

V: TRBV5-1
size: -
J: TRBJ2-7
D: -
DNA: TGCGCCAGCAGCTTTGGGCCAGAATCCTACGAGCAGTACTTC
CDR3: CASSFGPESYEQYF

V: TRBV5-1
size: once
J: TRBJ1-2
D: -
DNA: TGCGCCAGCAGCTCCCAGGGGTCTGGCTACACCTTC
CDR3: CASSSQGSGYTF

V: TRBV30
size: -
J: TRBJ2-3
D: -
DNA: TGTGCCTGGACTAGCCGAAGCACAGATACGCAGTATTTT
CDR3: CAWTSRSTDTQYF

V: TRBV4-3
size: -
J: TRBJ2-1
D: TRBD2
DNA: TGCGCCAGCAGCCAAACCTCCCTTTGGGGACTAGCGGTGAATGAGCAGTTCTTC
CDR3: CASSQTSLWGLAVNEQFF

V: TRBV10-3
size: -
J: TRBJ2-7
D: -
DNA: TGTGCCACCAGCGACTCGCAGTACGAGCAGTACTTC
CDR3: CATSDSQYEQYF

V: TRBV30
size: -
J: TRBJ2-5
D: TRBD1
DNA: TGTGCCTGGAGTGTGGACAGGACGGAGACCCAGTACTTC
CDR3: CAWSVDRTETQYF

V: TRBV9
size: -
J: TRBJ2-7
D: TRBD2
DNA: TGTGCCAGCAGCGCCGGGGCGGGGGTATACGAGCAGTACTTC
CDR3: CASSAGAGVYEQYF

V: TRBV2
size: -
J: TRBJ2-3
D: TRBD2
DNA: TGTGCCAGCAGCGGGACTAGCGGGGGGGAGGCAGATACGCAGTATTTT
CDR3: CASSGTSGGEADTQYF

V: TRBV10-3
size: -
J: TRBJ2-1
D: TRBD2
DNA: TGTGCCATCAGGAGGACGGGAGGAAGTAGGAATGAGCAGTTCTTC
CDR3: CAIRRTGGSRNEQFF

V: TRBV2
size: -
J: TRBJ2-7
D: TRBD1
DNA: TGTGCCAGCAGTGAACCCTATGGACAGGAAAGCTCCTACGAGCAGTACTTC
CDR3: CASSEPYGQESSYEQYF

V: TRBV5-4
size: -
J: TRBJ2-3
D: -
DNA: TGTGCCAGCAGAAGGTGGCGGAGATCTAGCACAGATACGCAGTATTTT
CDR3: CASRRWRRSSTDTQYF